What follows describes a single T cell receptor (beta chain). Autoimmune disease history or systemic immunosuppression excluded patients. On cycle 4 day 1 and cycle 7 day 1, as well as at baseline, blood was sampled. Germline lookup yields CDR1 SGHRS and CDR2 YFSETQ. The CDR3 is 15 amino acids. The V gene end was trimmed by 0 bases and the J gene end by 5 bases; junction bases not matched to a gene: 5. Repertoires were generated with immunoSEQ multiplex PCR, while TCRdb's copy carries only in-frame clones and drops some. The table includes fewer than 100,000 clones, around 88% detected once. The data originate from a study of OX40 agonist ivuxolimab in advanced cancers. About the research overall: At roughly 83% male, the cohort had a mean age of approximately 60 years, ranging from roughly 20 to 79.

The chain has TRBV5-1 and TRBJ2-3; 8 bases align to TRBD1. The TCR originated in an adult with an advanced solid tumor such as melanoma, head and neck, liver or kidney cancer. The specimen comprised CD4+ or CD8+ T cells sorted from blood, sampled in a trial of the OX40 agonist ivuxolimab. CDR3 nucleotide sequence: TGCGCCAGCAGCTTGGGACAGGGGTGGGGAGATACGCAGTATTTT. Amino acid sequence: CASSLGQGWGDTQYF.